The clone carrying this T cell receptor (beta chain) has a count of ten or more. Its antigen is not identified. Per the germline V gene, CDR1 is DFQATT and CDR2 is SNEGSKA (reference sequence). The length of the CDR3 is 15 residues. Trimming took off 1 base at V and 0 bases at J, with 10 bases between the two ends. This sample is drawn from a study of blood T cells in healthy people across ages. Study-level findings and limits: Estimated diversity, derived from one million T cells, was regarded as an underestimate. Donor CMV status was unknown, possibly confounding expanded clonotype changes.

The authors ran a second PCR of roughly 6 to 11 cycles using a sample-barcoded 5' primer and a J-beta primer mix. In TCRdb, the 5' RACE reads were re-called with MiXCR into one record per CDR3 protein. The top ten clones hold around 15% of a sample with some 790,000 distinct CDR3 sequences, around 28% of them seen once. The receptor's source is a woman of 80 years or more in good health. The J gene is TRBJ1-5, the V gene TRBV20-1; unclear D gene. Specimen: blood. The CDR3 is CSARVLGYSNQPQHF. CDR3 coding DNA: TGCAGTGCTAGAGTACTCGGGTATAGCAATCAGCCCCAGCATTTT.